The next 5 T cell receptor beta chains were all read from a single sample in a study of T cell responses to AZD1222 COVID-19 vaccine (dated by TCRdb to the early 2020s). What this sample's time point label stands for: baseline before first vaccination. Per the publication, the treatment or condition label means: meningococcal conjugate vaccine given as trial control. The library was made by the immunoSEQ multiplex PCR assay. In TCRdb, the immuneACCESS table is reduced to in-frame sequences with V and J assigned. These tables do not hold every clone; where another copy was compared, an unresolved V gene accounts for under half, and the others remain unexplained. The sample records 120,000 to 150,000 clones, 82% of which are singletons. Of the sample, approximately 4% is held by the ten largest clones. The source material was peripheral blood, sampled on day 0 of MenACWY control vaccination. All receptors derive from an adult in good health.

The chain joins TRBV10-3 to TRBJ1-2, with a weak D call TRBD1 (6 bases). V shed 0 bases and J shed 3 bases, with 14 bases lying between them. Germline V gene lookup returns CDR1 ENHRY and CDR2 SYGVKD. This CDR3 is 16 amino acids long. CDR3 in DNA: TGTGCCATCAGTGAGTCGGTGGGGGGCTCGGACTATGGCTACACCTTC. This gives the protein CAISESVGGSDYGYTF.

The V and J genes are TRBV5-1 and TRBJ2-7; 10 nucleotides match TRBD1. The V gene end was trimmed by 0 bases and the J gene end by 6 bases; junction bases not matched to a gene: 9. The CDR3 sequence is 16 residues long. Germline values: CDR1 SGHRS, CDR2 YFSETQ. In DNA, the CDR3 is TGCGCCAGCAGCTTGGGAACCGGGACAGGGGCAGCCGAGCAGTACGTC. It translates to CASSLGTGTGAAEQYV.

This clone was seen only a few times. V is TRBV6-5 and J is TRBJ2-7, with D possibly matching TRBD2 (7 bases). The CDR3 consists of 14 residues. CDR1 is MNHEY and CDR2 is SVGAGI in the germline V gene. The chain's CDR3 is CASTRGGGLPSRAV. DNA for the CDR3: TGTGCCAGCACCCGGGGAGGGGGATTACCCTCCCGGGCGGTC.

CDR3 bases: TGTGCCGGAGGGACACAGTGGTCCGGGGAGCTGTTTTTT. It translates to CAGGTQWSGELFF. The chain combines TRBV11-2 with TRBJ2-2; the D gene could be TRBD1 or TRBD2 (6 bases each). The V gene lost 11 bases and the J gene lost 6 bases, with 16 bases spanning the gap. This CDR3 has 13 residues. Germline CDR1 is SGHAT and CDR2 is FQNNGV.

This clone was counted between two and nine times. The chain links TRBV19 to TRBJ1-5; D perhaps matches TRBD1 (5 bases). Trimming pared 7 bases from V and 0 bases from J, leaving 13 bases between. This CDR3 spans 15 amino acids. CDR1 and CDR2 from the germline V gene are LNHDA and SQIVND (reference sequence). CDR3 nucleotides: TGTGCCAGTATGCCAGGGATTGTTAGCAATCAGCCCCAGCATTTT. It codes for CASMPGIVSNQPQHF.